The sequence of this TCR beta chain was determined in a study of blood T cells in healthy people across ages. This clonotype was counted a few times. With a J-beta primer mix and a sample-barcoded 5' primer, a second PCR ran roughly 6 to 11 cycles. Every sample gave at least 3 million paired-end reads containing CDR3. TCRdb re-derived calls from the 5' RACE reads in MiXCR, one entry per CDR3 protein. The sample carries hundreds of thousands of distinct CDR3 sequences, nearly 60% recorded once. Germline V CDR1 and CDR2: SQVTM, ANQGSEA. The V gene end was trimmed by 4 bases and the J gene end by 6 bases; junction bases not matched to a gene: 4. The CDR3 spans 13 residues.

This clonotype was obtained from a man aged 30 to 39 in good health. The sequenced material came from blood. This rearrangement joins TRBV29-1 to TRBJ2-3; 10 bases fit TRBD1. The CDR3 loop is CSVVRTGGDTQYF. CDR3 in DNA: TGCAGCGTTGTCCGGACAGGGGGTGATACGCAGTATTTT.